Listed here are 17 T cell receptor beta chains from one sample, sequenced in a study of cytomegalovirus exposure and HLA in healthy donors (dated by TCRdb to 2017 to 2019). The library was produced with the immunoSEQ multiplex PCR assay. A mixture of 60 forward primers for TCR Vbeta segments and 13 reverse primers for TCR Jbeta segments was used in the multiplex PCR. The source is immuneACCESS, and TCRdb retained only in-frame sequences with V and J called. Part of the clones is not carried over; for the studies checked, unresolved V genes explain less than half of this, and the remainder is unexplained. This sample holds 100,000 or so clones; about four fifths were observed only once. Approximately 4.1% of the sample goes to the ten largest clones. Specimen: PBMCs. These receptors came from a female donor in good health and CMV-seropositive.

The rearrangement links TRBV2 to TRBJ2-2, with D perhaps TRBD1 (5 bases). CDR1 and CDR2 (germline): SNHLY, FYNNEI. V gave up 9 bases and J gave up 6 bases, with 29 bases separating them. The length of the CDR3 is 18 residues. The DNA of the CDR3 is TGTGCCAGTCAGCCCCGCCTCTGGGCAGGGAAAGTGGCCGGGGAGCTGTTTTTT. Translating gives CASQPRLWAGKVAGELFF.

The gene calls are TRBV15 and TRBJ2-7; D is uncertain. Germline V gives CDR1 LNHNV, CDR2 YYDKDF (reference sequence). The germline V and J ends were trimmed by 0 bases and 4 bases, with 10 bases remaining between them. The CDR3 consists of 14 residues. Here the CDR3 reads CATSRDISYYEQYF. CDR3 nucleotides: TGTGCCACCAGCAGAGATATTAGCTATTACGAGCAGTACTTC.

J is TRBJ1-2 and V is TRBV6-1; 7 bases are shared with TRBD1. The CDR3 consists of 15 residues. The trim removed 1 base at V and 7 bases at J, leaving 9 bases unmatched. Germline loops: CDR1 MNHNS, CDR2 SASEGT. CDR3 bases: TGTGCCAGCAGTGAAGGACAGGGTAAGACGTCTGGCTACACCTTC. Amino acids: CASSEGQGKTSGYTF.

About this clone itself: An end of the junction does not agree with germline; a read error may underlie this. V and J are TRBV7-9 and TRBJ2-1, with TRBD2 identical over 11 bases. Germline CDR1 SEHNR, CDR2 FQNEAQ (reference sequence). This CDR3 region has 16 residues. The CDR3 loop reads CSSSHLRLAGGNEQFF. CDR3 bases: TGTTCCAGCAGCCACTTGCGGCTAGCGGGAGGCAATGAGCAGTTCTTC.

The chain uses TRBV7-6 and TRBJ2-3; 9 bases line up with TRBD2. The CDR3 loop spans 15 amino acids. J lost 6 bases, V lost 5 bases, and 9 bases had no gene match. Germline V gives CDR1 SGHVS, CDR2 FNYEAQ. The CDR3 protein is CASSEGSGRVDTQYF. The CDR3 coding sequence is TGTGCCAGCAGCGAGGGTAGCGGGAGAGTTGATACGCAGTATTTT.

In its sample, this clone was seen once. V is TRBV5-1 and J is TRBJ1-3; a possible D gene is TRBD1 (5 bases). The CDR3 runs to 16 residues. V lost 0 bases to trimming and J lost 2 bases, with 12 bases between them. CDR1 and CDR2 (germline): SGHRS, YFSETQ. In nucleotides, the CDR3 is TGCGCCAGCAGCTTGGACGGGGGGTTGACTGGAAACACCATATATTTT. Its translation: CASSLDGGLTGNTIYF.

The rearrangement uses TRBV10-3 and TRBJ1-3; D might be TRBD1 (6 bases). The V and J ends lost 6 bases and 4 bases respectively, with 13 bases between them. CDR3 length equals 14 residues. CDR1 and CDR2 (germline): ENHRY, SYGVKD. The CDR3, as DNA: TGTGCCATCAGGGCGACAGGAGACGGAAACACCATATATTTT. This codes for CAIRATGDGNTIYF.

The CDR3 loop is CASSHQTSGGADTQYF. For the CDR3, the DNA is TGTGCCAGCAGCCATCAGACTAGCGGGGGGGCAGATACGCAGTATTTT. The V gene is TRBV4-2, the J gene TRBJ2-3, with 14 bases identical to TRBD2. The germline CDR1 and CDR2 sequences are LGHNA and YNFKEQ. Germline trimming cut 3 bases from V and 4 bases from J; bases unmatched to any gene: 3. This CDR3 spans 16 amino acids.

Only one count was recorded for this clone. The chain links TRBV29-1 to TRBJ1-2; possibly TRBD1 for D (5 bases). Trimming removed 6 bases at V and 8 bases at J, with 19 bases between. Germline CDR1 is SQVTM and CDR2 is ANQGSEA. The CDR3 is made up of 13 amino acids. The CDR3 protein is CSVTSLRDMGYTF. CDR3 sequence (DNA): TGCAGCGTCACCTCCCTCAGGGATATGGGCTACACCTTC.

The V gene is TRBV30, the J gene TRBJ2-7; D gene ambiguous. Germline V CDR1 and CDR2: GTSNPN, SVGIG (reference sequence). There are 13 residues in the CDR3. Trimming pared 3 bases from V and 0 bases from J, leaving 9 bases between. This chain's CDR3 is CAWRAESSYEQYF. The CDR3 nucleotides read TGTGCCTGGAGGGCGGAGAGCTCCTACGAGCAGTACTTC. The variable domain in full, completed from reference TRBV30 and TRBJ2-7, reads SQTIHQWPATLVQPVGSPLSLECTVEGTSNPNLYWYRQAAGRGLQLLFYSVGIGQISSEVPQNLSASRPQDRQFILSSKKLLLSDSGFYLCAWRAESSYEQYFGPGTRLTVT.

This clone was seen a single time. The CDR3 coding sequence is TGTGCCAGCAGCTCCGGACTAGCGGGGGGGGGCGAGCAGTACTTC. Translated, it gives CASSSGLAGGGEQYF. The chain recombines TRBV7-2 with TRBJ2-7, with 15 bases matching TRBD2. CDR3 length equals 15 residues. Germline CDR1 is SGHTA and CDR2 is FQGNSA. V was clipped by 4 bases and J by 6 bases; unmatched bases: 4.

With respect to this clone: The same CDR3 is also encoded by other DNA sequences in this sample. This CDR3 is CASSRTGGTGELFF. The CDR3 nucleotides are TGTGCCAGCAGCCGAACGGGGGGCACCGGGGAGCTGTTTTTT. This chain connects TRBV27 to TRBJ2-2; 7 nucleotides line up with TRBD2. CDR1 is MNHEY, CDR2 SMNVEV, per germline (reference sequence). The V segment lost 6 bases and the J segment 4 bases; nucleotides outside the gene matches: 5. The CDR3 contains 14 residues.

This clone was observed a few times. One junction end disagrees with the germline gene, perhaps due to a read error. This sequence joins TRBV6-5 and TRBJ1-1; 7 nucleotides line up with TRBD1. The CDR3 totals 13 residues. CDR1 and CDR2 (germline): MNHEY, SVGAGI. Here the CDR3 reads CASRTQTGVESFF. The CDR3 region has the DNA TGTGCCAGCAGAACACAAACAGGGGTTGAATCTTTCTTT.

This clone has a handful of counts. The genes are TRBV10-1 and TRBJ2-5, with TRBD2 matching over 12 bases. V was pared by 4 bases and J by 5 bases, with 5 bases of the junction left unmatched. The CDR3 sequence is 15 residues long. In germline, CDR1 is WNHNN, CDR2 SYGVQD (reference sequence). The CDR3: CASSVGLAGTETQYF. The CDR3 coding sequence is TGCGCCAGCAGTGTCGGACTAGCGGGGACGGAGACCCAGTACTTC.

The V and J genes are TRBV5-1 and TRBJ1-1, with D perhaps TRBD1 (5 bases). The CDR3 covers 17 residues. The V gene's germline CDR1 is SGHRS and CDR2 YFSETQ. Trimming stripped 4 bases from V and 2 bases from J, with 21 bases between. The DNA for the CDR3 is TGCGCCAGCAGCCTCCGACCCCCCGGGGGGGAAAACACTGAAGCTTTCTTT. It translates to CASSLRPPGGENTEAFF.

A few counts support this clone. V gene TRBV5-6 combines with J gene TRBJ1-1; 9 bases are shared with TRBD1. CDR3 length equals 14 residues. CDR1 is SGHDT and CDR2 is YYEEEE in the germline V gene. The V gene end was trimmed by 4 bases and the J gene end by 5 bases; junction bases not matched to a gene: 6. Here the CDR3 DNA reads TGTGCCAGCAGCGTGTACAGGGGGCATACTGAAGCTTTCTTT. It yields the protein CASSVYRGHTEAFF.

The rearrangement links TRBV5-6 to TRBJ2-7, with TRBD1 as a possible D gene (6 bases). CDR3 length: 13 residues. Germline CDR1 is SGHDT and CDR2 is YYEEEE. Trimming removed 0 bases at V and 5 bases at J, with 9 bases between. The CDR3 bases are TGTGCCAGCAGCTTGGCCAGGGGTCACGAGCAGTACTTC. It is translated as CASSLARGHEQYF.